This T cell receptor (beta chain) was captured in a study of T-cell memory formation after mild COVID-19 (dated by TCRdb to the early 2020s). A note on the overall study: TCR sequence clusters from the two donors were found to be largely donor specific. In a couple of donors, T-cell clones that expanded and contracted after mild COVID-19 were tracked by sequencing TCRalpha and TCRbeta repertoires over time. Two young, previously healthy adult volunteers made up the cohort, one male and one female. What the work shows at the level of the full study, not this receptor alone: From day 15 to 85, contracting clones showed balanced CD4/CD8 phenotypes, whereas a second wave of clones that expanded from day 15 to 37 leaned towards CD4+. Contracting CD4+ clones were located mainly in the CM and EM memory subsets, whereas CD8+ clones were found to be enriched in EMRA. SARS-CoV-2 specificity was not confirmed for the second-wave clones peaking on day 37. Some responding clones were detected in pre-infection memory, suggesting pre-existing cross-reactive memory T cells joined the SARS-CoV-2 response. The study covered only a couple of mild cases, and larger cohorts including severe cases with pre-infection samples were considered necessary.

Ficoll-Paque density gradient centrifugation was used to isolate PBMCs. This clonotype showed up just once. Its antigen specificity is not known. Base qualities are not recorded, but no much larger clone differs from it by a single base. One read alone lends weak support. Including cysteine and phenylalanine, the CDR3 has 14 amino acids. The read is trimmed to its CDR3 DNA, 42 bases read in frame from base 1. CDR1 and CDR2, per the germline V gene (reference sequence), are LNHNV and YYDKDF. V is pared back by 8 bases and J by 5 bases, with 16 bases lying between the germline termini. The run used an Illumina NovaSeq 6000. TCRalpha and TCRbeta cDNA libraries were built by 5'RACE with constant-segment primers, adding sample barcodes and unique molecular identifiers. Trizol reagent was used to extract RNA from every sample. Amplification of the libraries took two PCR steps, and the second step added a second sample barcode plus Illumina TruSeq adapters. Libraries were sequenced on an Illumina NovaSeq with 2 x 150 bp paired-end reads. On the authors' methods: With migec v1.2.7, reads were demultiplexed and then collapsed into UMI-guided consensus sequences. Using mixcr v2.1.11, UMI consensuses were aligned to TRA and TRB V and J templates and then assembled into clonotypes. Clonotypes were classified as expanded or contracted when called significant by both edgeR and NoisET, with noise models trained on biological replicates. For edgeR calls, the thresholds were a false discovery rate-adjusted p below 0.01 and a log2 fold-change of 1. As an exploratory analysis of dynamics, PCA with hierarchical clustering was applied to max-normalized trajectories of the 1000 most abundant clonotypes. Separately sequenced CD4+ and CD8+ repertoires were used to assign the CD4 or CD8 phenotype of responding clones. In-frame beta chains were kept once TCRdb had trimmed the public reads at Q25 with fastp and called clones with MiXCR. When rows share a CDR3 protein, they turn into one entry using the most common DNA and genes. The V and J calls and clone size come from TCRdb's table, not from the authors' own analysis. The sample records 650 to 850 distinct CDR3 sequences, 30% to 35% of which are singletons. The leading ten clones occupy over 9.5% of the sample.

The receptor comes from an adult who had mild COVID-19 (a few samples of this study predate the infection). The sample titles of this study are shuffled in the database, so cell type and time point are left out. This receptor chain uses TRBV15 and TRBJ2-1; a tentative D call is TRBD2 (5 bases match). The sample consisted of PBMCs or a T cell subset sorted from them (not recorded which). This receptor has the CDR3 CATLASFGDNEQFF. The DNA is TGTGCCACCTTGGCCTCCTTCGGGGACAATGAGCAGTTCTTC.